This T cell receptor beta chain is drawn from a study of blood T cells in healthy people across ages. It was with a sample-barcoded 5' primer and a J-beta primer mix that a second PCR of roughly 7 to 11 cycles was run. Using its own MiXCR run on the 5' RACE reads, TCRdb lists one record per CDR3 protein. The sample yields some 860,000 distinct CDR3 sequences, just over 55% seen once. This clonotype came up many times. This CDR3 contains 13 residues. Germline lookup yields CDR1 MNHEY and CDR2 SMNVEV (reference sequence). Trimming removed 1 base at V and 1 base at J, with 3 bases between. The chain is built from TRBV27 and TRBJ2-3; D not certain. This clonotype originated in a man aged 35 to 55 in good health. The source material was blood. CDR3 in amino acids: CASSLWGTDTQYF. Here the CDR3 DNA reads TGTGCCAGCAGTTTATGGGGCACAGATACGCAGTATTTT.